This T cell receptor beta chain was identified in a study of T cells in Graves' hyperthyroidism and ophthalmopathy (dated by TCRdb to the late 2010s). Study-wide context: A discovery cohort of about 95 patients, approximately 45 with Graves' ophthalmopathy and approximately 60 with stable Graves' hyperthyroidism, was used to find distinguishing TCR V-J signatures. Prospective prediction of ophthalmopathy was tested in an independent validation cohort consisting of roughly 19 hyperthyroidism patients and over 15 patients who later progressed to ophthalmopathy. The 100 or so discovery patients were randomly split 7:3 into training and test sets. In addition, the study compared T-cell repertoires in thyroid tissue and in blood from five to seven Graves' hyperthyroidism patients. According to the paper, TCR Vbeta CDR3 sequencing was carried out on about 140 peripheral blood samples, which came from 40 to 45 ophthalmopathy, about 75 hyperthyroidism and roughly 17 progressor patients. Once sampling was done, hyperthyroidism patients were given methimazole at a starting dose of 30 mg daily, whereas ophthalmopathy patients were given high-dose intravenous methylprednisolone. Overall results and qualifications from the work: No statistical method was used to fix the sample size in advance, and group allocation was not hidden from the investigators. Most expanded thyroid clonotypes (frequency above 0.001) were also found in blood, which suggests that blood repertoires may mirror thyroid immune responses. In validation, the model predicted progression to ophthalmopathy a median of 6.5 months before onset, with 65% to 71% sensitivity and roughly 73% specificity. In cross-validation, a model built on a 13 V-J signature told ophthalmopathy apart from stable hyperthyroidism with under 90% sensitivity and approximately 84% specificity, and in testing the same model reached 80%/75%.

The TCR beta CDR3 regions were amplified from the RNA transcripts. For the first round of RT-PCR on the TCR CDR3, the HTBI primer set was used together with the Qiagen OneStep RT-PCR kit. Libraries were constructed in a second round of multiplex PCR, after which size selection and purification were carried out. The libraries were sequenced on an Illumina HiSeq2000 using paired-end 100 bp reads. The authors' pipeline ran thus. SOAPnuke was used to process the raw data, with reads discarded if the reads contained adapters or uncalled bases, had a mean Phred below 15, or lacked an exact constant-primer or identifier match. High-quality paired reads were merged with COPE v1.2.5, and unique nucleotide sequences were defined as clonotypes. MiTCR v1.1 was used to align the clonotypes against IMGT TRBV, TRBD and TRBJ reference segments. The analysis included only V-J combinations with a frequency above 0.0001, which together covered 99% to 99.2% of the repertoires. The TCS score was defined as F50 (clonal expansion) divided by E x V (chaos), with BLOSUM62-based TCRdist calculated between CDR3 peptides within each V-J. Welch's t-statistics and random forest reduced fewer than 550 V-J features to fewer than 15, which were used in a naive Bayes classifier (R e1071). Thyroid-blood repertoire similarity was quantified with the Morisita-Horn index. TCRdb itself trimmed the public reads at Q25 with fastp, ran MiXCR and retained productive beta chains. Rows with a matching CDR3 protein are joined into one entry that keeps the most common DNA and genes. The authors' filters were not applied to this entry. In all, the sample holds fewer than 650,000 distinct CDR3 sequences, and over 35% of those were seen once. 44% of the sample rests with the top ten.

Per the germline V gene, MNHNS is the CDR1 and SASEGT is the CDR2. Its CDR3 holds 15 amino acids, cysteine through phenylalanine. The entry retains the CDR3 DNA only, 45 bases that are in frame from base 1. Unmatched junction bases come to 7, with V trimmed by 5 bases and J by 1 base. In the case of this clonotype: Its binding antigen is unknown. There are no base qualities to consult, and no much larger clone falls within one base.

Any patient with an uncontrolled infection, another autoimmune disease, pregnancy or lactation was excluded. Diagnoses were established on the basis of clinical symptoms, serum thyroxine and TRAb, thyroid ultrasound, and orbital computed tomography. Total RNA was extracted with Trizol reagent, and quality was checked on an Agilent 2100 Bioanalyzer. The TCR was taken from an adult woman with Graves' disease, either hyperthyroidism or ophthalmopathy (not recorded which). The sequence links TRBV6-1 to TRBJ1-2; 7 bases in the middle match TRBD1. Sequencing was performed on peripheral blood or thyroid tissue (not recorded which). The bases read TGTGCCAGCAGTTACAGGGACAGCTATAACTATGGCTACACCTTC. Its translation reads: CASSYRDSYNYGYTF.